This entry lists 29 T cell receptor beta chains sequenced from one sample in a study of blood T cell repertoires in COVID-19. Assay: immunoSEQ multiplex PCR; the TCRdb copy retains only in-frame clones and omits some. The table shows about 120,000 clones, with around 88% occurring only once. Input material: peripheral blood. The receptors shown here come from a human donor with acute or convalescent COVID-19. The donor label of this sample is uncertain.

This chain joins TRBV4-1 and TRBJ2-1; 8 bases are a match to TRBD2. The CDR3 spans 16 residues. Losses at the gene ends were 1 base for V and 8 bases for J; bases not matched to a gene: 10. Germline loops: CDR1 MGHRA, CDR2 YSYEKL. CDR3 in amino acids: CASSQVRGGGLYEQFF. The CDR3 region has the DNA TGCGCCAGCAGCCAAGTCCGGGGGGGAGGGCTTTATGAGCAGTTCTTC.

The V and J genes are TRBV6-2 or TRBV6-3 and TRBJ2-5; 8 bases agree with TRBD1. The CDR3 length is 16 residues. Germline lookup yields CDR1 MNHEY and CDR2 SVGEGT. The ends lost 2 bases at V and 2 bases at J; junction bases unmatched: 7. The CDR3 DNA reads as TGTGCCAGCAGTTACCAGCGACAGGGGAGGCAAGAGACCCAGTACTTC. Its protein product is CASSYQRQGRQETQYF.

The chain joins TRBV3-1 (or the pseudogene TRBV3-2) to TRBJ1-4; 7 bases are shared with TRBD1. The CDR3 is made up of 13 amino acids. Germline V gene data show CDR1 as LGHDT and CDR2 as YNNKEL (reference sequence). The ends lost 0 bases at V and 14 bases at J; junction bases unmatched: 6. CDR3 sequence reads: CASSQDRTGGLFF. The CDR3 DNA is TGTGCCAGCAGCCAAGATAGGACAGGAGGGCTGTTTTTT.

CDR3 loop: CASSKAEYQPQHF. The CDR3 DNA is TGTGCCAGCAGCAAAGCGGAGTATCAGCCCCAGCATTTT. The chain carries TRBV21-1 and TRBJ1-5. TRBV21-1 is noted as a pseudogene. This CDR3 spans 13 amino acids.

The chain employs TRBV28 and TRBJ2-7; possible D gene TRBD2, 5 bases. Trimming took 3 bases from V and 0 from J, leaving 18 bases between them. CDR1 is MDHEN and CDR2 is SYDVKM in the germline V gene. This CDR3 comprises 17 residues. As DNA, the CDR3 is TGTGCCAGCAGTTTTATTGAGGGTGCCGAAAACTCCTACGAGCAGTACTTC. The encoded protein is CASSFIEGAENSYEQYF.

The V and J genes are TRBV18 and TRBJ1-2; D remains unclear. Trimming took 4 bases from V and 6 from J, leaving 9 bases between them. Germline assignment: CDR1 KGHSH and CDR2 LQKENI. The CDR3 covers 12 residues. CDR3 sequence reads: CASSQDSDGYTF. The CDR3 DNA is TGTGCCAGCTCACAAGACTCGGATGGCTACACCTTC.

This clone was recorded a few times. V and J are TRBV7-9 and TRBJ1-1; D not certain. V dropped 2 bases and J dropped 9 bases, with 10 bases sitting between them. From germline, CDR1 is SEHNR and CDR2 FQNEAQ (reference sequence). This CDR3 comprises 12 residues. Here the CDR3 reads CASSLLAAQAFF. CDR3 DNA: TGTGCCAGCAGCTTATTAGCAGCCCAAGCTTTCTTT.

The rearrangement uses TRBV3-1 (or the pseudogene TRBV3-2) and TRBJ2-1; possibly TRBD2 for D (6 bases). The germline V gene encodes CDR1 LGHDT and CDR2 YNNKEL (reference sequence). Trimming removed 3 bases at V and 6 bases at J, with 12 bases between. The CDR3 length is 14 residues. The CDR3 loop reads CASSQSGAGNEQFF. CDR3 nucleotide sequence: TGTGCCAGCAGCCAGTCTGGAGCGGGCAATGAGCAGTTCTTC.

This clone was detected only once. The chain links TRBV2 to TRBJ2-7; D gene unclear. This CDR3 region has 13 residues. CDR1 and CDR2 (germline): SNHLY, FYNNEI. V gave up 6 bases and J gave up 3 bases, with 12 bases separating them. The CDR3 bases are TGTGCCAGCAGAGATGATACTAACTACGAGCAGTACTTC. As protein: CASRDDTNYEQYF.

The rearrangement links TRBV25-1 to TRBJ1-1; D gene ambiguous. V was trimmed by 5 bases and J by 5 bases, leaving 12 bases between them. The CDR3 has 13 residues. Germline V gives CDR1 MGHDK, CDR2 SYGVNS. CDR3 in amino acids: CASSPDFFTEAFF. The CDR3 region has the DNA TGTGCCAGCAGTCCAGACTTTTTTACTGAAGCTTTCTTT.

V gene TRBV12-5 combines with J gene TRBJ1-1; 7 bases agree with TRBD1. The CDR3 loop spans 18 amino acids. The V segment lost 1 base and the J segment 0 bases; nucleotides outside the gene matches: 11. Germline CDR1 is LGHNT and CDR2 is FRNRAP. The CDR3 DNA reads TGTGCTAGTGGTTTGGCCATCGGGACAGCAAGAATGAACACTGAAGCTTTCTTT. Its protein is CASGLAIGTARMNTEAFF.

Here the CDR3 reads CAWSPGLAGGETQYF. The CDR3 coding sequence is TGTGCCTGGAGCCCAGGACTAGCGGGGGGTGAGACCCAGTACTTC. V and J are TRBV30 and TRBJ2-5; 14 positions match TRBD2. Germline trimming cut 3 bases from V and 5 bases from J; bases unmatched to any gene: 5. Looked up from germline, CDR1 is GTSNPN and CDR2 is SVGIG (reference sequence). CDR3 size: 15 residues.

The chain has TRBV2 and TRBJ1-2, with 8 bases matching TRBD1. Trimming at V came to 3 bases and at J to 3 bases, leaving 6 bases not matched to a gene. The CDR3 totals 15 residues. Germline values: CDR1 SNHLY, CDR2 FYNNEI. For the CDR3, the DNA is TGTGCCAGCAGTGACCTGGACAGGGACTACTATGGCTACACCTTC. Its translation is CASSDLDRDYYGYTF.

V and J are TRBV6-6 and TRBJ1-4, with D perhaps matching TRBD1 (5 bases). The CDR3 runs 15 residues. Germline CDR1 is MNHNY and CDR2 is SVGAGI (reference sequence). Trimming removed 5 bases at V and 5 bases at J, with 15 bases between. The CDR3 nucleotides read TGTGCCAGCAGTCCCCCGACAGTAGAGAATGAAAAACTGTTTTTT. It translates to CASSPPTVENEKLFF.

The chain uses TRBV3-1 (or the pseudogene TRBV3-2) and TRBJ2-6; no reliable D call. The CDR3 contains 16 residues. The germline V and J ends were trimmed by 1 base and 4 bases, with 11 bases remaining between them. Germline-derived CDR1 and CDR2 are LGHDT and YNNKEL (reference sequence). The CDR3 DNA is TGTGCCAGCAGCCAAGTTTTCGTCTCGGGGGCCAACGTCCTGACTTTC. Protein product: CASSQVFVSGANVLTF.

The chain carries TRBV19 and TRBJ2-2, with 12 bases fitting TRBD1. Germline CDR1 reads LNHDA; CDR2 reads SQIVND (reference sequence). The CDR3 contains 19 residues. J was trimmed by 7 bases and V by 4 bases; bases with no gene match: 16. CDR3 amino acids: CASSSYPGWGQGAHGELFF. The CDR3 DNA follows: TGTGCCAGTAGTAGCTACCCAGGGTGGGGACAGGGGGCCCACGGGGAGCTGTTTTTT.

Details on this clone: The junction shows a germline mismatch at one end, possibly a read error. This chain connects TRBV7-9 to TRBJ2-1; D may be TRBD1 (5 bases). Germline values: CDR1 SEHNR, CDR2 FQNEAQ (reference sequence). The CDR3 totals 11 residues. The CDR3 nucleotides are TGTGCCAGCAGCTTTGGACATGATCAGTTCTTC. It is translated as CASSFGHDQFF. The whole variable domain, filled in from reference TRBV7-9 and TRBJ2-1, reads DTGVSQNPRHKITKRGQNVTFRCDPISEHNRLYWYRQTLGQGPEFLTYFQNEAQLEKSRLLSDRFSAERPKGSFSTLEIQRTEQGDSAMYLCASSFGHDQFFGPGTRLTVL.

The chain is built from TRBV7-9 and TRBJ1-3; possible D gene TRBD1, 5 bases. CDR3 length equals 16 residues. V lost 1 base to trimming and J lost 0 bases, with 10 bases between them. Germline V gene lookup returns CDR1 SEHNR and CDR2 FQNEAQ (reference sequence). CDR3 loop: CASSLGQISSGNTIYF. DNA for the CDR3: TGTGCCAGCAGCTTAGGACAGATTTCCTCTGGAAACACCATATATTTT.

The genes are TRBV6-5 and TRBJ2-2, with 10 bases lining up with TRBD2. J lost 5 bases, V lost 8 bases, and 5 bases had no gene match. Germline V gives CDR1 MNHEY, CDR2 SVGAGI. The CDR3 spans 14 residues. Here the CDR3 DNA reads TGTGCCAGCGGTACTAGCGGGGTTACCGGGGAGCTGTTTTTT. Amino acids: CASGTSGVTGELFF.

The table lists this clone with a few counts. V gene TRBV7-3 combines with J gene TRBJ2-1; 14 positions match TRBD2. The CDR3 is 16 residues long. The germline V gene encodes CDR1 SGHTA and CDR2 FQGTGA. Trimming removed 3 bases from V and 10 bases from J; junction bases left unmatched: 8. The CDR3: CASSFTTSGRAGEQFF. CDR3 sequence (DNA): TGTGCCAGCAGCTTTACGACTAGCGGGAGGGCCGGGGAGCAGTTCTTC.

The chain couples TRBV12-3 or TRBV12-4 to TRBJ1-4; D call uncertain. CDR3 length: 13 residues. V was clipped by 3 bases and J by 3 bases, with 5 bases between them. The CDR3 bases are TGTGCCAGCAGTTTCCTCTCTAATGAAAAACTGTTTTTT. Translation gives CASSFLSNEKLFF.

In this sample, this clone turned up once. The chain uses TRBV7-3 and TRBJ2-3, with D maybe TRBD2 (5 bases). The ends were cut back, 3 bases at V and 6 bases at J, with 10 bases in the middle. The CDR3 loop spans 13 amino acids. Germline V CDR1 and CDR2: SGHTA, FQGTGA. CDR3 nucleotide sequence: TGTGCCAGCAGCTTGGACTCGAGGGATACGCAGTATTTT. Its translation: CASSLDSRDTQYF.

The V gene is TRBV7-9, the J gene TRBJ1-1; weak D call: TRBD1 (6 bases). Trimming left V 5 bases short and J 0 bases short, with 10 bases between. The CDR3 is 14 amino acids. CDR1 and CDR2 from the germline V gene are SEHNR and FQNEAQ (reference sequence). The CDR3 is CASSPRGMNTEAFF. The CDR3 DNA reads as TGTGCCAGCAGCCCGAGGGGGATGAACACTGAAGCTTTCTTT. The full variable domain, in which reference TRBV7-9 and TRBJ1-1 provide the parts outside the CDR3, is DTGVSQNPRHKITKRGQNVTFRCDPISEHNRLYWYRQTLGQGPEFLTYFQNEAQLEKSRLLSDRFSAERPKGSFSTLEIQRTEQGDSAMYLCASSPRGMNTEAFFGQGTRLTVV.

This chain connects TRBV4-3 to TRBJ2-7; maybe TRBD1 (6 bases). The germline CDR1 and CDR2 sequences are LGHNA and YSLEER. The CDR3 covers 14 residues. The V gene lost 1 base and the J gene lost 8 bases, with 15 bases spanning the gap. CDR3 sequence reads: CASSQGSTGTQQYF. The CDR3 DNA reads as TGCGCCAGCAGCCAAGGAAGTACAGGGACCCAGCAGTACTTC.

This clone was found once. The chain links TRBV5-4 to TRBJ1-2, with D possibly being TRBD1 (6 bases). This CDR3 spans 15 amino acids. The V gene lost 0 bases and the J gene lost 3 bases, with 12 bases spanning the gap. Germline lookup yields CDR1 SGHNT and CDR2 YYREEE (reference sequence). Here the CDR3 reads CASSLGAGDDYGYTF. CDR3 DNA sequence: TGTGCCAGCAGCTTGGGGGCAGGGGATGACTATGGCTACACCTTC.

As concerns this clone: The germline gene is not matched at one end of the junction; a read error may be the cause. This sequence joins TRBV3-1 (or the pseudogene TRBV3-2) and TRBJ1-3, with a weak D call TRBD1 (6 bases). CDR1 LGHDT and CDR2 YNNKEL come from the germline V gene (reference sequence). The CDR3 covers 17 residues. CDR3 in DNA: TGTGCCAGCAGCCAAGGTATCCCAGGGGCACGAGGAAGCACCATATATTTT. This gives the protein CASSQGIPGARGSTIYF.

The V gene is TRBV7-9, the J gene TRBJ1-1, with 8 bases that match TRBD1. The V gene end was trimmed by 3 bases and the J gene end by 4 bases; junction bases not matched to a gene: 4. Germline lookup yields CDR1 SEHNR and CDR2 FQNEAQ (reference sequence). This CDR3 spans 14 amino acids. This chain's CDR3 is CASSFRGRGTEAFF. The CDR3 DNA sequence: TGTGCCAGCAGCTTCAGGGGGCGCGGCACTGAAGCTTTCTTT.

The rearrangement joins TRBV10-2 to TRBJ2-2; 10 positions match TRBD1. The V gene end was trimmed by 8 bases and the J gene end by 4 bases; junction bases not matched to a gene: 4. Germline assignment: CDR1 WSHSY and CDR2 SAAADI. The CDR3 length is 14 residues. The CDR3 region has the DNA TGCGCCAGCGGGACAGGGGCGGGCACCGGGGAGCTGTTTTTT. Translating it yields CASGTGAGTGELFF.

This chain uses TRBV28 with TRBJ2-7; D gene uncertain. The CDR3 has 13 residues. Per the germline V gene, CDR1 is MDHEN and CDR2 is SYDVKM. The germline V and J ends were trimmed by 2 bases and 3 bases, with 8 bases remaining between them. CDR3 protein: CASSLPISYEQYF. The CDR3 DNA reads TGTGCCAGCAGTTTACCTATTAGCTACGAGCAGTACTTC.